The rows below give T cell receptor beta chains drawn from one sample of a study of blood T cells in healthy people across ages. TCRdb re-derived calls from the 5' RACE reads in MiXCR, one entry per CDR3 protein. The table records more than 1.4 million distinct CDR3 sequences, roughly 40% of them present only once. The sequenced sample consisted of blood. The receptors originated from a woman aged 18-29 years in good health. Both conserved end residues are part of each CDR3. A D gene is named only where the DNA matches it firmly. For some rows the clone size is stated as once, few or many, or as a class when expanded; others skip it.

j_call: TRBJ2-1
v_call: TRBV18
d_call: NA
clone_size: few
cdr3_aa: CASSPLTRSYNEQFF
cdr3_nt: TGTGCCAGCTCACCGCTGACCCGCTCCTACAATGAGCAGTTCTTC

j_call: TRBJ2-1
v_call: TRBV20-1
d_call: TRBD1
clone_size: NA
cdr3_aa: CSASKPGQGTYNEQFF
cdr3_nt: TGCAGTGCTAGTAAACCCGGACAGGGCACCTACAATGAGCAGTTCTTC

j_call: TRBJ1-2
v_call: TRBV25-1
d_call: NA
clone_size: few
cdr3_aa: CASSGRDHYTF
cdr3_nt: TGTGCCAGCAGTGGAAGGGACCACTACACCTTC

j_call: TRBJ2-1
v_call: TRBV13
d_call: NA
clone_size: NA
cdr3_aa: CANSLARIDEQFF
cdr3_nt: TGTGCCAACAGCTTAGCTAGAATTGATGAGCAGTTCTTC

j_call: TRBJ1-1
v_call: TRBV12-3/TRBV12-4
d_call: NA
clone_size: few
cdr3_aa: CASSPQLGNTEAFF
cdr3_nt: TGTGCCAGCAGCCCCCAGTTGGGTAACACTGAAGCTTTCTTT

j_call: TRBJ2-3
v_call: TRBV4-1
d_call: NA
clone_size: NA
cdr3_aa: CASSQGWKEVTDTQYF
cdr3_nt: TGCGCCAGCAGCCAAGGGTGGAAAGAGGTCACAGATACGCAGTATTTT

j_call: TRBJ1-2
v_call: TRBV9
d_call: NA
clone_size: NA
cdr3_aa: CASSVDGRGGNYGYTF
cdr3_nt: TGTGCCAGCAGCGTAGATGGGCGGGGGGGTAACTATGGCTACACCTTC

j_call: TRBJ1-2
v_call: TRBV7-8
d_call: NA
clone_size: NA
cdr3_aa: CASSSNSGVSGYGYTF
cdr3_nt: TGTGCCAGCAGCTCTAATTCGGGGGTGAGCGGCTATGGCTACACCTTC

j_call: TRBJ2-7
v_call: TRBV20-1
d_call: NA
clone_size: few
cdr3_aa: CSAPRSSYEQYF
cdr3_nt: TGCAGTGCTCCCAGGTCCTCCTACGAGCAGTACTTC

j_call: TRBJ1-2
v_call: TRBV5-1
d_call: TRBD1
clone_size: NA
cdr3_aa: CTSSRTGGASGYTF
cdr3_nt: TGCACCAGCAGCAGGACAGGGGGCGCATCTGGCTACACCTTC

j_call: TRBJ2-1
v_call: TRBV11-2
d_call: NA
clone_size: NA
cdr3_aa: CASSLPMARNEQFF
cdr3_nt: TGTGCCAGCAGCTTACCGATGGCTCGCAATGAGCAGTTCTTC

j_call: TRBJ2-4
v_call: TRBV15
d_call: NA
clone_size: NA
cdr3_aa: CATGRRAGTPKNIQYF
cdr3_nt: TGTGCCACCGGCAGGCGGGCAGGGACACCGAAAAACATTCAGTACTTC

j_call: TRBJ2-1
v_call: TRBV5-1
d_call: NA
clone_size: few
cdr3_aa: CASSLVLQGSRETYNEQFF
cdr3_nt: TGCGCCAGCAGCTTGGTGTTGCAAGGTTCGAGGGAGACATACAATGAGCAGTTCTTC

j_call: TRBJ2-5
v_call: TRBV24-1
d_call: TRBD2
clone_size: NA
cdr3_aa: CATSDPSTREGLGEQYF
cdr3_nt: TGTGCCACCAGTGACCCTTCTACGCGGGAGGGCCTTGGAGAGCAGTACTTC

j_call: TRBJ2-3
v_call: TRBV20-1
d_call: TRBD2
clone_size: NA
cdr3_aa: CSAPAAGTDTQYF
cdr3_nt: TGCAGTGCTCCGGCAGCGGGAACAGATACGCAGTATTTT

j_call: TRBJ2-6
v_call: TRBV5-1
d_call: NA
clone_size: NA
cdr3_aa: CASSQPTSSGANVLTF
cdr3_nt: TGCGCCAGCAGCCAGCCGACCAGCTCTGGGGCCAACGTCCTGACTTTC

j_call: TRBJ2-2
v_call: TRBV6-1
d_call: NA
clone_size: NA
cdr3_aa: CASGGRDLSTGELFF
cdr3_nt: TGTGCCAGCGGGGGACGCGACCTGAGTACCGGGGAGCTGTTTTTT

j_call: TRBJ2-7
v_call: TRBV15
d_call: NA
clone_size: few
cdr3_aa: CATSLIFSYEQYF
cdr3_nt: TGTGCCACCAGCTTAATCTTCTCCTACGAGCAGTACTTC

j_call: TRBJ1-2
v_call: TRBV27
d_call: TRBD1
clone_size: NA
cdr3_aa: CASSLSGTGWDGYTF
cdr3_nt: TGTGCCAGCAGTTTATCAGGGACAGGGTGGGATGGCTACACCTTC

j_call: TRBJ2-7
v_call: TRBV20-1
d_call: NA
clone_size: NA
cdr3_aa: CSASPYPTGTRDYEQYF
cdr3_nt: TGCAGTGCTAGCCCGTACCCCACCGGGACTCGCGACTACGAGCAGTACTTC

j_call: TRBJ2-7
v_call: TRBV21-1
d_call: NA
clone_size: NA
cdr3_aa: CASSKSAYWAGGPYEQYF
cdr3_nt: TGTGCCAGCAGCAAAAGCGCCTATTGGGCGGGAGGGCCCTACGAGCAGTACTTC

j_call: TRBJ1-2
v_call: TRBV28
d_call: TRBD1
clone_size: NA
cdr3_aa: CASSSPGQLTTF
cdr3_nt: TGTGCCAGCAGCTCCCCGGGACAGCTCACCACCTTC

j_call: TRBJ1-6
v_call: TRBV14
d_call: NA
clone_size: few
cdr3_aa: CASSQEQGNSPLHF
cdr3_nt: TGTGCCAGCAGCCAAGAACAGGGCAATTCACCCCTCCACTTT

j_call: TRBJ2-3
v_call: TRBV10-3
d_call: NA
clone_size: few
cdr3_aa: CAITGGNTDTQYF
cdr3_nt: TGTGCCATCACGGGCGGAAACACAGATACGCAGTATTTT

j_call: TRBJ1-2
v_call: TRBV3-1
d_call: TRBD1
clone_size: few
cdr3_aa: CASSHWDSPGTGYTF
cdr3_nt: TGTGCCAGCAGCCACTGGGACAGTCCTGGTACTGGCTACACCTTC

j_call: TRBJ2-7
v_call: TRBV12-3/TRBV12-4
d_call: NA
clone_size: many
cdr3_aa: CASSESTYEQYF
cdr3_nt: TGTGCCAGCTCGGAGAGCACCTACGAGCAGTACTTC

j_call: TRBJ1-1
v_call: TRBV6-5
d_call: TRBD1
clone_size: NA
cdr3_aa: CASSSTSLGTGGYTEAFF
cdr3_nt: TGTGCCAGCAGTTCGACATCGCTCGGGACAGGGGGTTACACTGAAGCTTTCTTT

j_call: TRBJ1-1
v_call: TRBV10-3
d_call: NA
clone_size: NA
cdr3_aa: CAISGGRRMNTEAFF
cdr3_nt: TGTGCCATCAGTGGGGGACGGCGAATGAACACTGAAGCTTTCTTT

j_call: TRBJ2-3
v_call: TRBV2
d_call: NA
clone_size: NA
cdr3_aa: CASAPGGGADTQYF
cdr3_nt: TGTGCCAGCGCCCCGGGAGGGGGCGCAGATACGCAGTATTTT

j_call: TRBJ2-7
v_call: TRBV6-6
d_call: TRBD2
clone_size: NA
cdr3_aa: CASSLKTSGGYEQYF
cdr3_nt: TGTGCCAGCAGTCTCAAGACTAGCGGGGGCTACGAGCAGTACTTC

j_call: TRBJ1-4
v_call: TRBV5-1
d_call: NA
clone_size: NA
cdr3_aa: CASSGEIGEKLFF
cdr3_nt: TGCGCCAGCTCTGGGGAGATCGGTGAAAAACTGTTTTTT

j_call: TRBJ1-1
v_call: TRBV7-9
d_call: NA
clone_size: NA
cdr3_aa: CASSSVSGGTEAFF
cdr3_nt: TGTGCCAGCAGCTCCGTTTCGGGGGGCACTGAAGCTTTCTTT

j_call: TRBJ1-4
v_call: TRBV6-6
d_call: NA
clone_size: few
cdr3_aa: CASSQDWRGANEKLFF
cdr3_nt: TGTGCCAGCAGCCAAGATTGGAGAGGGGCCAATGAAAAACTGTTTTTT

j_call: TRBJ1-4
v_call: TRBV7-2
d_call: NA
clone_size: few
cdr3_aa: CASTPAGLPNEKLFF
cdr3_nt: TGTGCCAGCACCCCCGCGGGGTTGCCTAATGAAAAACTGTTTTTT

j_call: TRBJ2-7
v_call: TRBV10-2
d_call: NA
clone_size: NA
cdr3_aa: CASRQHSYEQYF
cdr3_nt: TGCGCCAGCCGGCAGCACTCCTACGAGCAGTACTTC

j_call: TRBJ1-2
v_call: TRBV27
d_call: NA
clone_size: few
cdr3_aa: CASSPQGPRANYGYTF
cdr3_nt: TGTGCCAGCAGTCCCCAGGGGCCGCGAGCTAACTATGGCTACACCTTC

j_call: TRBJ2-3
v_call: TRBV6-6
d_call: NA
clone_size: few
cdr3_aa: CASSYAGGTTDTQYF
cdr3_nt: TGTGCCAGCAGTTACGCCGGAGGCACCACAGATACGCAGTATTTT

j_call: TRBJ2-7
v_call: TRBV12-3/TRBV12-4
d_call: TRBD1
clone_size: NA
cdr3_aa: CASSPTGGIFEQYF
cdr3_nt: TGTGCCAGCAGCCCGACAGGGGGCATATTCGAGCAGTACTTC

j_call: TRBJ1-1
v_call: TRBV6-2/TRBV6-3
d_call: NA
clone_size: NA
cdr3_aa: CASRYFGNTEAFF
cdr3_nt: TGTGCCAGCAGGTACTTTGGGAACACTGAAGCTTTCTTT

j_call: TRBJ2-3
v_call: TRBV29-1
d_call: NA
clone_size: few
cdr3_aa: CSAGVERTDTQYF
cdr3_nt: TGCAGCGCTGGCGTGGAGCGAACAGATACGCAGTATTTT

j_call: TRBJ2-1
v_call: TRBV6-5
d_call: TRBD2
clone_size: few
cdr3_aa: CASGKLASGKNNEQFF
cdr3_nt: TGTGCCAGTGGAAAGTTGGCTAGCGGGAAAAACAATGAGCAGTTCTTC

j_call: TRBJ2-1
v_call: TRBV6-4
d_call: NA
clone_size: few
cdr3_aa: CASRDSNQVQFF
cdr3_nt: TGTGCCAGCAGGGACTCGAACCAGGTCCAGTTCTTC

j_call: TRBJ2-3
v_call: TRBV4-2
d_call: NA
clone_size: few
cdr3_aa: CASSHVAERSTDTQYF
cdr3_nt: TGTGCCAGCAGCCATGTAGCGGAGAGAAGCACAGATACGCAGTATTTT

j_call: TRBJ2-5
v_call: TRBV12-3/TRBV12-4
d_call: TRBD1
clone_size: many
cdr3_aa: CASSSPEPGQGAKTQYF
cdr3_nt: TGTGCCAGCAGTTCACCTGAACCGGGACAGGGGGCAAAGACCCAGTACTTC

j_call: TRBJ2-5
v_call: TRBV11-2
d_call: NA
clone_size: few
cdr3_aa: CASSAPSEETQYF
cdr3_nt: TGTGCCAGCAGCGCCCCTTCGGAAGAGACCCAGTACTTC

j_call: TRBJ1-2
v_call: TRBV20-1
d_call: NA
clone_size: once
cdr3_aa: CSARDIGVPAANNYGYTF
cdr3_nt: TGCAGTGCTAGAGATATAGGGGTCCCAGCGGCAAATAACTATGGCTACACCTTC

j_call: TRBJ2-6
v_call: TRBV6-2/TRBV6-3
d_call: NA
clone_size: few
cdr3_aa: CASSYSQGGGANVLTF
cdr3_nt: TGTGCCAGCAGTTACTCCCAGGGTGGAGGGGCCAACGTCCTGACTTTC

j_call: TRBJ2-5
v_call: TRBV6-6
d_call: TRBD2
clone_size: few
cdr3_aa: CASKTQGLAQETQYF
cdr3_nt: TGTGCCAGCAAGACACAGGGACTAGCACAAGAGACCCAGTACTTC

j_call: TRBJ2-3
v_call: TRBV7-6
d_call: TRBD2
clone_size: NA
cdr3_aa: CASRRTLAGTDTQYF
cdr3_nt: TGTGCCAGCAGACGAACCCTAGCGGGCACAGATACGCAGTATTTT

j_call: TRBJ2-7
v_call: TRBV25-1
d_call: NA
clone_size: few
cdr3_aa: CASSFGVSYNEQYF
cdr3_nt: TGTGCCAGCAGTTTCGGAGTCTCCTACAATGAGCAGTACTTC

j_call: TRBJ2-2
v_call: TRBV9
d_call: NA
clone_size: once
cdr3_aa: CASSLSGENTGELFF
cdr3_nt: TGTGCCAGCAGCCTCTCCGGGGAGAACACCGGGGAGCTGTTTTTT

j_call: TRBJ1-1
v_call: TRBV14
d_call: NA
clone_size: NA
cdr3_aa: CASSQVPTEAFF
cdr3_nt: TGTGCCAGCAGCCAAGTGCCCACTGAAGCTTTCTTT

j_call: TRBJ2-3
v_call: TRBV6-1
d_call: TRBD2
clone_size: NA
cdr3_aa: CASSPDRLAGNTDTQYF
cdr3_nt: TGTGCCAGCAGCCCGGATCGACTAGCGGGAAACACAGATACGCAGTATTTT

j_call: TRBJ1-1
v_call: TRBV30
d_call: NA
clone_size: NA
cdr3_aa: CAWNNRPEAFF
cdr3_nt: TGTGCCTGGAATAACAGGCCCGAAGCTTTCTTT